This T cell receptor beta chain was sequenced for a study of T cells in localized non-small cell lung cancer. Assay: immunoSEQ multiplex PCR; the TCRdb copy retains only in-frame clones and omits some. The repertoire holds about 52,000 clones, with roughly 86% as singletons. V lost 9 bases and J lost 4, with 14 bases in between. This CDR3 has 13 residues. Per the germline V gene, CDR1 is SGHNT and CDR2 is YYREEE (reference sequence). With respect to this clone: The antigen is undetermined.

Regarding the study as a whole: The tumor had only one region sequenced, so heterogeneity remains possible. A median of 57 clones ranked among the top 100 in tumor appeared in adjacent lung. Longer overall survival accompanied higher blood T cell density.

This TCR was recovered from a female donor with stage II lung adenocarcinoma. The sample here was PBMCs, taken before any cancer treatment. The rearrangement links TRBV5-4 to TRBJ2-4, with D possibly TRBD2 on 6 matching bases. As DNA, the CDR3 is TGTGCCACCTCGGGCGGGGCGAAAAACATTCAGTACTTC. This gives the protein CATSGGAKNIQYF.